This T cell receptor (beta chain) was recovered during a study of cytomegalovirus exposure and HLA in healthy donors. Study results and caveats: A reported reduction in N-insertions relative to the approximately 670-donor mean was seen in an Asian-associated ancestry cluster in a later analysis. Most TCR sequences were rare, but some public TCRs occurred in many donors.

The PCR used 60 Vbeta and 13 Jbeta primers. Repertoires were generated with immunoSEQ multiplex PCR, while TCRdb's copy carries only in-frame clones and drops some. The sample is made up of some 110,000 clones, and the top ten hold approximately 2.6% of it. On this clone itself: As yet, its antigen is unknown.

The TCR was taken from a young man in good health and CMV-seronegative. The sequencing input was PBMCs.

The CDR3 coding sequence is TGTGCCAGCAGATCCCTGCGGGGGGCAAACACTGAAGCTTTCTTT. The encoded protein is CASRSLRGANTEAFF. The chain links TRBV7-9 to TRBJ1-1; weak D call: TRBD1 (6 bases). The CDR3 is made up of 15 amino acids. With 6 bases removed from V and 2 bases from J, the gap between germline ends came to 16 bases. Germline assignment: CDR1 SEHNR and CDR2 FQNEAQ (reference sequence).